This entry lists 4 T cell receptor beta chains sequenced from one sample in a study of cytomegalovirus exposure and HLA in healthy donors. The PCR had 60 Vbeta and 13 Jbeta primers. The repertoire was sequenced with immunoSEQ multiplex PCR; TCRdb's copy has only in-frame clones and lacks some. The sample contains roughly 150,000 clones, around 77% of which appear only once. The sequenced sample was PBMCs. Receptors were obtained from a man aged 50 to 60 in good health and CMV-seropositive.

This clone came up a few times. The rearrangement joins TRBV4-1 to TRBJ1-3, with no clear D. Trimming removed 1 base at V and 0 bases at J, with 10 bases between. The CDR3 covers 16 residues. Germline loops: CDR1 MGHRA, CDR2 YSYEKL. CDR3 in amino acids: CASSQGAGNSGNTIYF. CDR3 bases: TGCGCCAGCAGCCAAGGGGCGGGGAACTCTGGAAACACCATATATTTT.

The chain uses TRBV7-7 and TRBJ2-3; 14 bases fit TRBD2. CDR1 SSHAT and CDR2 FNYEAQ come from the germline V gene (reference sequence). With 5 bases clipped from V and 1 base from J, the junction kept 8 bases outside the gene matches. The length of the CDR3 is 18 residues. The CDR3 DNA reads as TGTGCCAGCAGCCTCCGACTAGCGGGGGGGCCTGGCACAGATACGCAGTATTTT. It specifies CASSLRLAGGPGTDTQYF.

The CDR3 DNA follows: TGTGCCAGCAGCGAGGGACTAGCGGGTGAAGTTGGCACAGATACGCAGTATTTT. Its translation is CASSEGLAGEVGTDTQYF. This rearrangement joins TRBV11-3 to TRBJ2-3; 12 bases are shared with TRBD2. Germline CDR1 is SGHNT and CDR2 is YENEEA. V trimming: 5 bases; J trimming: 1 base; junction bases outside the gene matches: 10. This CDR3 is 18 amino acids long.

The rearrangement joins TRBV2 to TRBJ1-1; D gene uncertain. V gave up 4 bases and J gave up 3 bases, with 9 bases separating them. CDR1 and CDR2 from the germline V gene are SNHLY and FYNNEI. There are 13 residues in the CDR3. CDR3: CASSGSWYTEAFF. The DNA for the CDR3 is TGTGCCAGCAGTGGGAGCTGGTACACTGAAGCTTTCTTT.